A selection of T cell receptor beta chains follows, all from one sample in a study of T cell responses to AZD1222 COVID-19 vaccine. Using immunoSEQ multiplex PCR, the repertoire was profiled, and TCRdb retains in-frame clones only, with some absent. The data contain almost 95,000 clones, around 85% of them seen just once; the ten biggest clones take up 4.5% to 5%. The specimen comprised peripheral blood, sampled 28 days after the second AZD1222 dose. The receptors were sampled from an adult who received the AZD1222 COVID-19 vaccine. Both conserved end residues are part of each CDR3. Each record gives: CDR3 length, D gene, V gene, clone size, J gene, CDR3 protein, CDR3 DNA. D genes are given only for firm matches. For some rows the clone size is stated as once, few or many, or as a class when expanded; others skip it.

>11|-|TRBV6-5|once|TRBJ2-7
CASSYQDEQYF
TGTGCCAGCAGTTACCAGGACGAGCAGTACTTC
>13|TRBD2|TRBV5-5|-|TRBJ2-7
CASSTGTTYEQYF
TGTGCCAGCAGTACCGGGACTACCTACGAGCAGTACTTC
>18|TRBD1|TRBV4-2|once|TRBJ2-3
CASSQETGAGGNTDTQYF
TGTGCCAGCAGCCAGGAAACTGGGGCAGGGGGAAACACAGATACGCAGTATTTT
>16|-|TRBV18|-|TRBJ2-5
CASSPGPTGGEKTQYF
TGTGCCAGCTCACCAGGACCCACAGGGGGGGAAAAGACCCAGTACTTC
>15|TRBD1|TRBV19|-|TRBJ1-5
CASSREDRGSQPQHF
TGTGCCAGTAGTAGAGAAGACAGGGGAAGTCAGCCCCAGCATTTT
>17|-|TRBV10-3|-|TRBJ1-4
CAISESNRRQINEKLFF
TGTGCCATCAGTGAGTCGAACAGGCGTCAGATTAATGAAAAACTGTTTTTT
>15|TRBD2|TRBV27|-|TRBJ2-4
CASSHTSGGRGIQYF
TGTGCCAGCAGTCATACTAGCGGGGGCCGGGGGATTCAGTACTTC
>18|-|TRBV14|-|TRBJ2-7
CASSQDRYPAAKSYEQYF
TGTGCCAGCAGCCAAGATCGTTATCCCGCGGCAAAGTCCTACGAGCAGTACTTC
>15|-|TRBV7-7|-|TRBJ2-1
CASSSQPGPDNEQFF
TGTGCTAGCAGCTCGCAGCCAGGACCGGACAATGAGCAGTTCTTC
>16|TRBD1|TRBV6-1|once|TRBJ2-2
CASSERQGWDTGELFF
TGTGCCAGCAGTGAAAGACAGGGATGGGACACCGGGGAGCTGTTTTTT
>14|-|TRBV24-1|-|TRBJ1-2
CATSAPGQGEGYTF
TGTGCCACCAGTGCCCCAGGGCAGGGAGAAGGCTACACCTTC
>14|-|TRBV5-6|-|TRBJ1-6
CASRLRTTNSPLHF
TGTGCCAGCAGGTTGAGAACCACGAATTCACCCCTCCACTTT
>17|-|TRBV21-1|-|TRBJ2-4
CASRTILQRAGVAREYF
TGTGCCAGCAGAACAATCCTACAAAGGGCTGGCGTGGCCCGCGAGTACTTC
>16|-|TRBV10-1|-|TRBJ2-3
CASGDTSGSGADTQYF
TGCGCCAGCGGGGACACCTCCGGGAGTGGGGCAGATACGCAGTATTTT
>14|TRBD2|TRBV28|-|TRBJ2-1
CASSLILGRGEQFF
TGTGCCAGCAGTCTCATACTCGGGAGGGGTGAGCAGTTCTTC
>13|-|TRBV7-3|-|TRBJ2-7
CASSRQHGTGQYF
TGTGCCAGCAGCCGCCAACATGGGACTGGCCAGTACTTC
>12|-|TRBV3-1/TRBV3-2|-|TRBJ1-6
CASSQARGGLHF
TGTGCCAGCAGCCAAGCAAGGGGGGGGCTCCACTTT
>14|-|TRBV5-1|-|TRBJ2-1
CASSPSPGYNEQFF
TGCGCCAGCAGCCCGAGCCCGGGGTACAATGAGCAGTTCTTC
>12|-|TRBV7-9|-|TRBJ1-2
CASSLQNSGYTF
TGTGCCAGCAGCTTACAGAATAGTGGCTACACCTTC
>15|-|TRBV5-4|-|TRBJ2-3
CASSGRGIFTDTQYF
TGTGCCAGCAGCGGGAGAGGGATATTCACAGATACGCAGTATTTT
>15|TRBD2|TRBV3-1/TRBV3-2|-|TRBJ2-7
CASSHTSGSCYEQYF
TGTGCCAGCAGCCACACTAGCGGGAGCTGCTACGAGCAGTACTTC
>13|TRBD2|TRBV12-3/TRBV12-4|-|TRBJ2-1
CASSFALAGEQFF
TGTGCCAGCAGTTTTGCGCTAGCGGGAGAGCAGTTCTTC
>11|-|TRBV5-6|-|TRBJ2-2
CASSWGRELFF
TGTGCCAGCAGCTGGGGAAGGGAGCTGTTTTTT
>14|-|TRBV7-8|-|TRBJ1-5
CASGIGNSNQPQHF
TGTGCCAGCGGGATAGGAAATAGCAATCAGCCCCAGCATTTT
>12|-|TRBV7-9|-|TRBJ1-6
CASSIDNSPLHF
TGTGCCAGCAGCATCGATAATTCACCCCTCCACTTT
>16|-|TRBV2|-|TRBJ2-7
CASTEYPSDNTYEQYF
TGTGCCAGCACTGAATACCCTAGCGACAATACCTACGAGCAGTACTTC
>14|-|TRBV27|-|TRBJ1-5
CASSLMGGNQPQHF
TGTGCCAGCAGTTTAATGGGGGGCAATCAGCCCCAGCATTTT
>13|-|TRBV28|-|TRBJ2-2
CASSFGGTGELFF
TGTGCCAGCAGTTTTGGGGGGACCGGGGAGCTGTTTTTT
>17|TRBD2|TRBV5-5|few|TRBJ2-2
CASSLVASGLNTGELFF
TGTGCCAGCAGCTTGGTGGCTAGCGGCCTGAACACCGGGGAGCTGTTTTTT
>13|-|TRBV7-2|-|TRBJ1-1
CASSSRPNTEAFF
TGTGCCAGCAGCTCCCGCCCGAACACTGAAGCTTTCTTT
>13|-|TRBV28|-|TRBJ1-4
CASRGGPNEKLFF
TGTGCCAGCCGGGGGGGGCCCAATGAAAAACTGTTTTTT
>17|TRBD2|TRBV4-1|-|TRBJ2-2
CASSQAPGGAGTGELFF
TGCGCCAGCAGCCAAGCCCCGGGGGGGGCCGGCACCGGGGAGCTGTTTTTT
>14|-|TRBV7-3|medium-sized|TRBJ2-2
CASSLDPSPGELFF
TGTGCCAGCAGCTTAGACCCTTCCCCCGGGGAGCTGTTTTTT
>13|-|TRBV7-8|-|TRBJ1-2
CASSRDRRYGYTF
TGTGCCAGCAGTCGCGACAGGCGCTATGGCTACACCTTC
>13|-|TRBV12-2|-|TRBJ1-2
CASRLALWEGYTF
TGTGCAAGTCGCTTAGCGCTTTGGGAAGGCTACACCTTC
>14|TRBD2|TRBV5-5|medium-sized|TRBJ2-3
CASTRTSGTDTQYF
TGTGCCAGCACCAGGACTAGCGGCACAGATACGCAGTATTTT
>11|-|TRBV23-1|-|TRBJ1-1
CASSPGVEAFF
TGCGCCAGCAGCCCGGGGGTTGAAGCTTTCTTT
>14|-|TRBV6-5|-|TRBJ2-1
CASLHTPSYNEQFF
TGTGCCAGTCTACACACTCCCTCCTACAATGAGCAGTTCTTC
>15|TRBD1|TRBV7-9|-|TRBJ2-1
CASRRGRFGYNEQFF
TGTGCCAGCAGGAGGGGGCGATTCGGCTACAATGAGCAGTTCTTC
>15|TRBD1|TRBV27|-|TRBJ2-1
CASTQTGTGGVEQFF
TGTGCCAGCACTCAAACCGGGACAGGGGGCGTTGAGCAGTTCTTC
>12|-|TRBV12-5|-|TRBJ2-3
CASGTQHDTQYF
TGTGCTAGTGGTACCCAGCACGATACGCAGTATTTT